The 12 T cell receptor beta chains presented below share a single source sample, sequenced in a study of blood T cell repertoires in COVID-19. Profiling relied on immunoSEQ multiplex PCR, and the TCRdb table lists in-frame clones only, not all of them. The table lists 40,000 to 55,000 clones, around 80% of them singletons, with about 8% in the top ten. The sequenced sample was peripheral blood. These receptors all stem from a human donor in a cohort sampled during active COVID-19.

The rearrangement uses TRBV3-1 (or the pseudogene TRBV3-2) and TRBJ1-4, with 9 bases that match TRBD1. Trimming at V came to 6 bases and at J to 8 bases, leaving 7 bases not matched to a gene. The CDR3 covers 14 residues. Germline values: CDR1 LGHDT, CDR2 YNNKEL (reference sequence). CDR3 residues: CASRQTGGGEKLFF. The CDR3 DNA is TGTGCCAGCAGACAGACAGGGGGAGGAGAAAAACTGTTTTTT.

The chain is built from TRBV7-9 and TRBJ1-5; possible D gene TRBD1, 5 bases. Germline CDR1 and CDR2: SEHNR and FQNEAQ (reference sequence). V gave up 0 bases and J gave up 10 bases, with 19 bases separating them. This CDR3 is built from 16 residues. CDR3 in DNA: TGTGCCAGCAGCTTAGCGAGAACAGGCCAAAGCTATCCCCAGCATTTT. Translated: CASSLARTGQSYPQHF.

The chain combines TRBV15 with TRBJ2-2, with D perhaps matching TRBD2 (5 bases). This CDR3 contains 14 residues. Germline V gives CDR1 LNHNV, CDR2 YYDKDF (reference sequence). V was pared by 0 bases and J by 5 bases, with 7 bases between. This CDR3 reads CATSRDRETGELFF. DNA for the CDR3: TGTGCCACCAGCAGAGATCGGGAAACCGGGGAGCTGTTTTTT.

In regard to this clone: Compared with germline, one end of the junction differs, possibly owing to a read error. The chain has TRBV7-7 and TRBJ2-1, with 15 nucleotides matching TRBD2. The length of the CDR3 is 21 residues. Germline V lookup: CDR1 SSHAT, CDR2 FNYEAQ (reference sequence). DNA of the CDR3: TGTGCTAGCAGCCCCCGGACTAGCGGGAGGGCCCAACCACTCTCCTACAATGAGCAGTTCTTC. This sequence encodes CASSPRTSGRAQPLSYNEQFF.

The gene calls are TRBV9 and TRBJ1-1; 11 bases fit TRBD1. There are 16 residues in the CDR3. Trimming at V came to 0 bases and at J to 1 base, leaving 2 bases not matched to a gene. Looked up from germline, CDR1 is SGDLS and CDR2 is YYNGEE. This CDR3 is CASSVVGQGGNTEAFF. The CDR3 nucleotides are TGTGCCAGCAGCGTAGTGGGACAGGGGGGGAACACTGAAGCTTTCTTT. The complete variable domain, with remaining parts taken from reference TRBV9 and TRBJ1-1, reads DSGVTQTPKHLITATGQRVTLRCSPRSGDLSVYWYQQSLDQGLQFLIQYYNGEERAKGNILERFSAQQFPDLHSELNLSSLELGDSALYFCASSVVGQGGNTEAFFGQGTRLTVV.

The rearrangement joins TRBV27 to TRBJ2-3, with 13 bases fitting TRBD2. V was pared by 5 bases and J by 5 bases, with 7 bases of the junction left unmatched. This CDR3 has 16 residues. Germline-derived CDR1 and CDR2 are MNHEY and SMNVEV (reference sequence). This CDR3 is CASSRTSGRSGDTQYF. CDR3 in DNA: TGTGCCAGCAGTCGGACTAGCGGGAGAAGTGGAGATACGCAGTATTTT.

The gene calls are TRBV12-3 or TRBV12-4 and TRBJ2-7; 7 positions match TRBD1. Trimming cost V 5 bases and J 9 bases; bases outside gene matches: 7. CDR3 length equals 12 residues. CDR3: CASSHRQGTQYF. CDR3 DNA sequence: TGTGCCAGCAGTCATCGACAGGGTACGCAGTACTTC.

The count of this clone is one. This chain connects TRBV21-1 to TRBJ1-4; the table's D call, TRBD1, has no DNA check behind it. TRBV21-1 is assigned pseudogene status. The CDR3 loop spans 15 amino acids. CDR3 in DNA: TGTGCCAGCAGCACCGGGACAGGGGGCCGAACCAAGCTGTTTTTT. As protein: CASSTGTGGRTKLFF.

The chain combines TRBV7-3 with TRBJ1-1; 8 bases are shared with TRBD1. Germline CDR1 reads SGHTA; CDR2 reads FQGTGA. The CDR3 spans 15 residues. The V segment lost 3 bases and the J segment 3 bases; nucleotides outside the gene matches: 6. CDR3 sequence: CASSLQGAQYTEAFF. CDR3 nucleotides: TGTGCCAGCAGCTTGCAGGGGGCGCAGTACACTGAAGCTTTCTTT.

The J gene is TRBJ2-7, the V gene TRBV11-2, with D perhaps matching TRBD2 (6 bases). V was shortened by 5 bases and J by 3 bases, with 11 bases between the two germline ends. CDR1 SGHAT and CDR2 FQNNGV come from the germline V gene. This CDR3 is built from 13 residues. CDR3 protein: CASSLGLLYEQYF. The CDR3 nucleotides are TGTGCCAGCAGCCTCGGACTACTCTACGAGCAGTACTTC.

The J gene is TRBJ2-2, the V gene TRBV7-2; 10 positions match TRBD1. CDR3 length equals 16 residues. The junction had 9 bases not matched to a gene; V was cut back by 4 bases and J by 7 bases. Germline CDR1 SGHTA, CDR2 FQGNSA. CDR3 sequence reads: CASSSKTGGAGGELFF. In DNA form, the CDR3 reads TGTGCCAGCAGCTCTAAGACAGGGGGCGCAGGCGGGGAGCTGTTTTTT.

This clone was counted a few times. The chain links TRBV28 to TRBJ2-1, with D possibly TRBD2 on 6 matching bases. The CDR3 loop spans 15 amino acids. Between the trimmed V and J ends, which lost 1 base and 3 bases, there was a span of 10 bases. CDR1 is MDHEN and CDR2 is SYDVKM in the germline V gene. This CDR3 reads CASSLLGTDYNEQFF. The CDR3 DNA follows: TGTGCCAGCAGTTTATTAGGGACTGACTACAATGAGCAGTTCTTC. The variable domain in full, completed from reference TRBV28 and TRBJ2-1, reads DVKVTQSSRYLVKRTGEKVFLECVQDMDHENMFWYRQDPGLGLRLIYFSYDVKMKEKGDIPEGYSVSREKKERFSLILESASTNQTSMYLCASSLLGTDYNEQFFGPGTRLTVL.